This record concerns one T cell receptor beta chain sequence. Its antigen is not known. In the PCR, 60 Vbeta and 13 Jbeta primers were used. TCRdb's copy holds only in-frame clones and misses some; the assay was immunoSEQ multiplex PCR. The table records 160,000 or so clones, about 77% of them present only once. The data were taken from a study of cytomegalovirus exposure and HLA in healthy donors. The length of the CDR3 is 19 residues. Germline V CDR1 and CDR2: MNHEY, SMNVEV (reference sequence). V lost 4 bases, J lost 1 base, and 14 bases stayed unmatched. Study outcomes and limitations: CMV serostatus stood as the only immune exposure information on hand. Prior analysis indicated that the majority of TCR beta V segments exhibited productivity approximately 87% or approximately 30% of the time. One cluster of highly shared sequence variants probably arose as a sequencing artifact.

Sequencing used PBMCs. The clonotype comes from a woman aged 45 to 65 in good health and CMV-seronegative. The gene calls are TRBV27 and TRBJ2-3, with 10 nucleotides matching TRBD2. Here the CDR3 DNA reads TGTGCCAGCAGTTCCTTAGCGGGAGGAGGTCGGGGGGGCACAGATACGCAGTATTTT. Its protein is CASSSLAGGGRGGTDTQYF.